This T cell receptor beta chain appears in the sequencing data of a study of siplizumab effects on memory and regulatory T cells. The CDR3 runs to 15 residues. The J segment lost 0 bases and the V segment lost 4 bases, leaving 5 bases of the junction unmatched. The germline V gene encodes CDR1 SGHRS and CDR2 YFSETQ. The repertoire was sequenced with immunoSEQ multiplex PCR; TCRdb's copy has only in-frame clones and lacks some. The data contain 120,000 or so clones, more than 90% of them singletons. The chain couples TRBV5-1 to TRBJ2-7; 9 nucleotides line up with TRBD2. The origin of this receptor is a human donor in good health. Sequencing was performed on CD4+ T cells sorted from blood. Written as DNA, the CDR3 is TGCGCCAGCAGCCCGGGGACTAGCCGCTCCTACGAGCAGTACTTC. Its translation is CASSPGTSRSYEQYF.